A single sample gave rise to the 28 T cell receptor beta chains below, sequenced in a study of OX40 agonist ivuxolimab in advanced cancers. Clones were sequenced by immunoSEQ multiplex PCR, and TCRdb holds only the in-frame ones, with some missing. The sample carries fewer than 60,000 clones, approximately 81% recorded once. The starting material was CD4+ or CD8+ T cells sorted from blood, obtained in a trial of the OX40 agonist ivuxolimab. These receptor sequences come from an adult with an advanced solid tumor such as melanoma, head and neck, liver or kidney cancer.

V is TRBV6-1 and J is TRBJ1-1, with D possibly TRBD1 on 5 matching bases. V was cut by 1 base and J by 4 bases, with 10 bases left in between. The germline CDR1 and CDR2 sequences are MNHNS and SASEGT. The CDR3 length is 14 residues. The CDR3 is CASSEVRQGTEAFF. As DNA, the CDR3 is TGTGCCAGCAGTGAAGTTCGGCAGGGCACTGAAGCTTTCTTT.

In nucleotides, the CDR3 is TGTGCCACCAGCTCTTCCGGCCCCACCGGGGAGCTGTTTTTT. It specifies CATSSSGPTGELFF. J is TRBJ2-2 and V is TRBV15, with D hard to call. Trimming took off 5 bases at V and 4 bases at J, with 11 bases between the two ends. Germline V gene lookup returns CDR1 LNHNV and CDR2 YYDKDF (reference sequence). This CDR3 spans 14 amino acids.

The V and J genes are TRBV2 and TRBJ2-7; TRBD1 might be the D (6 bases). The CDR3 is 11 amino acids. Between the trimmed V and J ends, which lost 6 bases and 3 bases, there was a span of 6 bases. Germline V gene sequence: CDR1 SNHLY, CDR2 FYNNEI. The CDR3 loop reads CASRQGYEQYV. The CDR3 bases are TGTGCCAGCAGACAGGGCTACGAGCAGTACGTC.

This chain connects TRBV18 to TRBJ2-5, with unresolved D. V was pared by 0 bases and J by 5 bases, with 4 bases between. The germline V gene encodes CDR1 KGHSH and CDR2 LQKENI. CDR3 length equals 12 residues. The CDR3 is CASSPPWETQYF. As DNA, the CDR3 is TGTGCCAGCTCACCACCTTGGGAGACCCAGTACTTC.

V usage is TRBV4-2 and J usage is TRBJ1-4, with no clear D. V shed 4 bases and J shed 4 bases, with 16 bases lying between them. Germline CDR1 LGHNA, CDR2 YNFKEQ. CDR3 length: 16 residues. The DNA of the CDR3 is TGTGCCAGCAGCCCTACCAGATCCAGCCTTAATGAAAAACTGTTTTTT. Encoded protein: CASSPTRSSLNEKLFF.

V and J are TRBV6-5 and TRBJ1-2, with D perhaps TRBD1 (5 bases). The CDR3 is made up of 14 amino acids. Germline V gene sequence: CDR1 MNHEY, CDR2 SVGAGI. Trimming stripped 6 bases from V and 4 bases from J, with 15 bases between. CDR3 region: CASSQQDRPYGYTF. DNA for the CDR3: TGTGCCAGCAGCCAACAAGACAGACCCTATGGCTACACCTTC.

The chain uses TRBV4-2 and TRBJ2-1; 9 bases are a match to TRBD1. Germline assignment: CDR1 LGHNA and CDR2 YNFKEQ. V dropped 0 bases and J dropped 3; count of bases not matched to a gene: 12. This CDR3 contains 19 residues. The CDR3 nucleotides are TGTGCCAGCAGCCAAGAAAGCAATCCTAGGGGACAGGGCTACAATGAGCAGTTCTTC. Its protein product is CASSQESNPRGQGYNEQFF.

The sample holds one count of this clone. The rearrangement links TRBV25-1 to TRBJ1-2; D remains ambiguous. V lost 5 bases, J lost 5 bases, and 12 bases lay in between. The length of the CDR3 is 13 residues. Germline V gene lookup returns CDR1 MGHDK and CDR2 SYGVNS. DNA of the CDR3: TGTGCCAGCAGTTTACGGGTAGGATATGGCTACACCTTC. It encodes CASSLRVGYGYTF.

V is TRBV9 and J is TRBJ2-2; D is ambiguous. The ends were cut back, 2 bases at V and 6 bases at J, with 11 bases in the middle. From germline, CDR1 is SGDLS and CDR2 YYNGEE. The CDR3 is made up of 14 amino acids. This chain's CDR3 is CASSVASVSGELFF. The CDR3 nucleotides read TGTGCCAGCAGCGTGGCCTCAGTGTCCGGGGAGCTGTTTTTT. Full variable domain (missing parts from reference TRBV9 and TRBJ2-2): DSGVTQTPKHLITATGQRVTLRCSPRSGDLSVYWYQQSLDQGLQFLIQYYNGEERAKGNILERFSAQQFPDLHSELNLSSLELGDSALYFCASSVASVSGELFFGEGSRLTVL.

V usage is TRBV30 and J usage is TRBJ1-3; the D is unclear. This CDR3 spans 11 amino acids. Germline loops: CDR1 GTSNPN, CDR2 SVGIG (reference sequence). V was trimmed by 8 bases and J by 8 bases, leaving 13 bases between them. This chain's CDR3 is CAGWHTDTIYF. DNA for the CDR3: TGTGCCGGCTGGCACACGGACACCATATATTTT.

In the case of this clone: Germline and junction disagree at one end, which may indicate a read error. The chain combines TRBV30 with TRBJ1-2; D not resolved. The germline V gene encodes CDR1 GTSNPN and CDR2 SVGIG (reference sequence). The CDR3 loop spans 12 amino acids. CDR3 in amino acids: CAWEGQTYGHTF. CDR3 coding DNA: TGTGCCTGGGAAGGGCAGACCTATGGCCACACCTTC.

This clone was seen a few times. The sample carries other DNA sequences with the same CDR3. The chain has TRBV29-1 and TRBJ2-2; no reliable D call. The CDR3 contains 12 residues. The germline CDR1 and CDR2 sequences are SQVTM and ANQGSEA. V gave up 3 bases and J gave up 8 bases, with 10 bases separating them. In DNA form, the CDR3 reads TGCAGCGTTGATAGGGCTCCGGGGGAGCTGTTTTTT. Translated: CSVDRAPGELFF.

CDR3 coding DNA: TGTGCCAGCAGCAAAGCGCGGGGCTCCGCATATAGCAATCAGCCCCAGCATTTT. Protein sequence: CASSKARGSAYSNQPQHF. The J gene is TRBJ1-5, the V gene TRBV21-1. TRBV21-1 is a known pseudogene. The CDR3 is 18 residues long.

V gene TRBV4-1 combines with J gene TRBJ2-1; TRBD2 is a possible D gene (6 bases). The ends were cut back, 3 bases at V and 5 bases at J, with 14 bases in the middle. CDR3 length: 15 amino acids. The germline gives CDR1 MGHRA, CDR2 YSYEKL. CDR3 bases: TGCGCCAGCAGCCATCCCCCCGAGCGGGACAATGAGCAGTTCTTC. This gives the protein CASSHPPERDNEQFF.

The J gene is TRBJ1-5, the V gene TRBV28, with 12 bases fitting TRBD1. The CDR3 is made up of 16 amino acids. Germline V CDR1 and CDR2: MDHEN, SYDVKM. V trimming: 6 bases; J trimming: 5 bases; junction bases outside the gene matches: 8. Written as DNA, the CDR3 is TGTGCCAGCAGCCACCGGGACAGGGGGCTTGATCAGCCCCAGCATTTT. Protein: CASSHRDRGLDQPQHF.

The rearrangement joins TRBV7-9 to TRBJ2-7, with 7 bases matching TRBD1. CDR3 length: 16 amino acids. The germline gives CDR1 SEHNR, CDR2 FQNEAQ (reference sequence). The J segment lost 2 bases and the V segment lost 0 bases, leaving 7 bases of the junction unmatched. This CDR3 is CASSLAPGQRPYEQYF. In DNA form, the CDR3 reads TGTGCCAGCAGCTTAGCCCCGGGACAGAGACCCTACGAGCAGTACTTC.

The V and J genes are TRBV6-5 and TRBJ2-5; no clear D. Germline loops: CDR1 MNHEY, CDR2 SVGAGI. There are 13 residues in the CDR3. V lost 5 bases to trimming and J lost 5 bases, with 12 bases between them. CDR3 amino acids: CASSHESQETQYF. The CDR3 DNA sequence: TGTGCCAGCAGTCATGAAAGTCAGGAGACCCAGTACTTC.

The genes are TRBV7-2 and TRBJ2-7; 8 bases match TRBD1. J lost 2 bases, V lost 1 base, and 7 bases had no gene match. The CDR3 contains 16 residues. Germline assignment: CDR1 SGHTA and CDR2 FQGNSA. Here the CDR3 DNA reads TGTGCCAGCAGCTTAGACGACAGGGGAGATACCTACGAGCAGTACGTC. Its protein product is CASSLDDRGDTYEQYV.

CDR3 coding DNA: TGTGCCAGCTCACCCCGGGACAGGGGTAACACCGGGGAGCTGTTTTTT. Its protein is CASSPRDRGNTGELFF. The chain joins TRBV18 to TRBJ2-2, with 10 bases that match TRBD1. The CDR3 is 16 amino acids. The junction had 3 bases not matched to a gene; V was cut back by 3 bases and J by 2 bases. The V gene's germline CDR1 is KGHSH and CDR2 LQKENI.

The gene calls are TRBV9 and TRBJ2-3; no clear D. The CDR3 has 13 amino acids. The V gene lost 0 bases and the J gene lost 6 bases, with 8 bases spanning the gap. The germline CDR1 and CDR2 sequences are SGDLS and YYNGEE. This CDR3 is CASSVEVSDTQYF. The CDR3 DNA follows: TGTGCCAGCAGCGTAGAGGTCTCGGATACGCAGTATTTT.

As DNA, the CDR3 is TGTGCCAGCAGCCAAGCCATGGGACGGAGCACACAAGAGACCCAGTACTTC. Translating it yields CASSQAMGRSTQETQYF. The chain combines TRBV14 with TRBJ2-5; D possibly uses TRBD1 or TRBD2 (5 bases each). The CDR3 loop spans 17 amino acids. The V end lost 1 base, the J end lost 2 bases, and 17 bases lay between the germline ends. Germline CDR1 reads SGHDN; CDR2 reads FVKESK.

This clone was counted only a few times. V is TRBV7-4 and J is TRBJ1-3; no definite D call. This CDR3 region has 16 residues. Trimming removed 3 bases from V and 0 bases from J, with 12 bases in between. Germline V lookup: CDR1 SGHVT, CDR2 SQSDAQ. CDR3 residues: CASSLGERSSGNTIYF. The DNA of the CDR3 is TGTGCCAGCAGCTTGGGCGAGAGAAGCTCTGGAAACACCATATATTTT.

The chain recombines TRBV7-9 with TRBJ2-2; a weak D match, TRBD2 (5 bases). V was clipped by 4 bases and J by 2 bases, with 17 bases between them. Germline-derived CDR1 and CDR2 are SEHNR and FQNEAQ (reference sequence). The CDR3 consists of 17 residues. The CDR3 DNA reads as TGTGCCAGCAGCTCCGGAGTGGGGAGCGCCAACACCGGGGAGCTGTTTTTT. As protein: CASSSGVGSANTGELFF.

This clone was recorded only once. The chain couples TRBV27 to TRBJ1-2; 10 positions match TRBD1. In germline, CDR1 is MNHEY, CDR2 SMNVEV (reference sequence). J was trimmed by 7 bases and V by 5 bases; bases with no gene match: 7. This CDR3 comprises 14 residues. The CDR3 is CASSLRDRGGGYTF. CDR3 DNA sequence: TGTGCCAGCAGTCTAAGGGACAGGGGAGGTGGCTACACCTTC.

The chain combines TRBV6-5 with TRBJ2-1; 10 bases fit TRBD2. CDR1 and CDR2 from the germline V gene are MNHEY and SVGAGI. V dropped 6 bases and J dropped 3; count of bases not matched to a gene: 2. The CDR3 extends over 14 amino acids. The CDR3 nucleotides are TGTGCCAGCAGACTAGCGGGACTCTACAATGAGCAGTTCTTC. It yields the protein CASRLAGLYNEQFF.

The chain joins TRBV27 to TRBJ2-7; TRBD2 matches 14 bases. The CDR3 contains 15 residues. Per germline, CDR1 MNHEY and CDR2 SMNVEV (reference sequence). V lost 7 bases to trimming and J lost 3 bases; unmatched junction nucleotides: 5. This chain's CDR3 is CASIGTSGGNYEQYF. DNA for the CDR3: TGTGCCAGCATCGGGACTAGCGGGGGAAACTACGAGCAGTACTTC.

The chain joins TRBV4-1 to TRBJ2-5; 8 bases map to TRBD1. The J call is in doubt because the DNA end fits TRBJ2-7 better. Germline CDR1 MGHRA, CDR2 YSYEKL. This CDR3 is built from 15 residues. The CDR3 region is CASSQVTGGSYEQYF. The CDR3 nucleotides are TGCGCCAGCAGCCAAGTAACAGGGGGCTCCTACGAGCAGTACTTC.

V gene TRBV9 combines with J gene TRBJ2-7; a weak D match, TRBD1 (5 bases). Germline CDR1 SGDLS, CDR2 YYNGEE. The V and J ends lost 0 bases and 8 bases respectively, with 15 bases between them. This CDR3 is 14 amino acids long. The CDR3 reads CASSVGDSVWKQYF. The CDR3 DNA sequence: TGTGCCAGCAGCGTAGGAGACAGCGTTTGGAAGCAGTACTTC.